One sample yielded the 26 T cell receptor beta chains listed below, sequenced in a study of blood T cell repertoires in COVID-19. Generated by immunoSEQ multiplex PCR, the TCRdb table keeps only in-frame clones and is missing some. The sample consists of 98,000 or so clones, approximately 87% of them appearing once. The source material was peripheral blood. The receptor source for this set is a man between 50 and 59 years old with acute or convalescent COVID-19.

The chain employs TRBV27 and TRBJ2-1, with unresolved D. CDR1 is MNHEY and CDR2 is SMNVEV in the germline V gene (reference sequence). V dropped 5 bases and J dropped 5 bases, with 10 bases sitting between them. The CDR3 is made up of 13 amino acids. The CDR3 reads CASSTYRDNEQFF. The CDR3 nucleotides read TGTGCCAGCAGTACCTACAGAGACAATGAGCAGTTCTTC.

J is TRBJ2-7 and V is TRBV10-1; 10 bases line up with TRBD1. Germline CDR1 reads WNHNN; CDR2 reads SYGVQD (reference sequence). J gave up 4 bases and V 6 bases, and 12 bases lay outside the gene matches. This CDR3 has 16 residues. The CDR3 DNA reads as TGCGCCAGCAGCTACCTCCGGGACAGGGGACTGTACGAGCAGTACTTC. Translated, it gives CASSYLRDRGLYEQYF.

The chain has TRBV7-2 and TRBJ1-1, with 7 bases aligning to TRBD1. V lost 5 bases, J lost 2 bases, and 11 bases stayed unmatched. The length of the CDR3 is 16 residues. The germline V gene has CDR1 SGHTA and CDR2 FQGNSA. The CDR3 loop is CASSRAPTGPNTEAFF. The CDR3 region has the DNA TGTGCCAGCAGCCGGGCCCCGACAGGGCCTAACACTGAAGCTTTCTTT.

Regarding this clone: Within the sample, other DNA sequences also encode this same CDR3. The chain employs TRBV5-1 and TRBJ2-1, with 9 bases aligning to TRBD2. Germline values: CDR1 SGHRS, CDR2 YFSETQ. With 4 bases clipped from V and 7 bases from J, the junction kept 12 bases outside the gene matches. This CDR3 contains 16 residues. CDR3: CASSLLPGAGGNEQFF. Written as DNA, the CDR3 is TGCGCCAGCAGCCTTCTCCCAGGGGCGGGGGGGAATGAGCAGTTCTTC.

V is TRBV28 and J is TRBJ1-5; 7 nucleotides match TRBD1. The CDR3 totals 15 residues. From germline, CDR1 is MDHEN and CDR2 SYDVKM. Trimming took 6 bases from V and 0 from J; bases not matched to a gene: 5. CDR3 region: CASRRQGSSNQPQHF. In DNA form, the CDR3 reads TGTGCCAGCAGGAGACAGGGTTCTAGCAATCAGCCCCAGCATTTT.

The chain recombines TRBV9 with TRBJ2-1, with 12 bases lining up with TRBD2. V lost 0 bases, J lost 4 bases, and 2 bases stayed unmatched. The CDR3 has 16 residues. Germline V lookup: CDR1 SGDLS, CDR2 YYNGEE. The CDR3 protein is CASSVGLAGGYNEQFF. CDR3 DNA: TGTGCCAGCAGCGTAGGTCTAGCGGGAGGGTACAATGAGCAGTTCTTC.

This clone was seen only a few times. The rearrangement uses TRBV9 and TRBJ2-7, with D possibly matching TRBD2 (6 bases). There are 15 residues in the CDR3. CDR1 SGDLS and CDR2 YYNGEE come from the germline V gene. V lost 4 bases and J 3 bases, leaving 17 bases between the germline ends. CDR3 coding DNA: TGTGCCAGCAGCCCTTTCGGGGGAGAGTACTACGAGCAGTACTTC. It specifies CASSPFGGEYYEQYF. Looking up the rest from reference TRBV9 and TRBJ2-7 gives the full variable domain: DSGVTQTPKHLITATGQRVTLRCSPRSGDLSVYWYQQSLDQGLQFLIQYYNGEERAKGNILERFSAQQFPDLHSELNLSSLELGDSALYFCASSPFGGEYYEQYFGPGTRLTVT.

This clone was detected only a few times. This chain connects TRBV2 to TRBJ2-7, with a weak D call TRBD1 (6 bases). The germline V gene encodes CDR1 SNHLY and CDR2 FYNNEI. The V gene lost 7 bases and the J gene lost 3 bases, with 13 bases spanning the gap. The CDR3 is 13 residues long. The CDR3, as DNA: TGTGCCAGCACCGGGACAAGGGTCTACGAGCAGTACTTC. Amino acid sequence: CASTGTRVYEQYF.

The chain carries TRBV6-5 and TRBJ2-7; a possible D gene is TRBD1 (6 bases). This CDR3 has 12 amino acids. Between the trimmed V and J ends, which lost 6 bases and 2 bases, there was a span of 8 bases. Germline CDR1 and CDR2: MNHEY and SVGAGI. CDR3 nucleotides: TGTGCCAGCAGGGACAGAACCTACGAGCAGTACTTC. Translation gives CASRDRTYEQYF.

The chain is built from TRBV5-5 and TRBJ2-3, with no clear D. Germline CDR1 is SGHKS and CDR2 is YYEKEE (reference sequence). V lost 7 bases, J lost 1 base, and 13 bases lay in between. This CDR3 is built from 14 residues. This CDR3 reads CASGLIGGTDTQYF. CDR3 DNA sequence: TGTGCCAGCGGTCTGATCGGTGGCACAGATACGCAGTATTTT. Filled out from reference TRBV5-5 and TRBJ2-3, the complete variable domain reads DAGVTQSPTHLIKTRGQQVTLRCSPISGHKSVSWYQQVLGQGPQFIFQYYEKEERGRGNFPDRFSARQFPNYSSELNVNALLLGDSALYLCASGLIGGTDTQYFGPGTRLTVL.

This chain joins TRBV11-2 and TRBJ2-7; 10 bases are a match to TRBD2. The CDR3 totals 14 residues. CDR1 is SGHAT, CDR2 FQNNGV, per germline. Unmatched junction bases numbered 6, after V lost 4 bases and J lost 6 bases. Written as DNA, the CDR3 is TGTGCCAGCAGCTCGCCTAGCGGGAGTATCGAGCAGTACTTC. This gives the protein CASSSPSGSIEQYF.

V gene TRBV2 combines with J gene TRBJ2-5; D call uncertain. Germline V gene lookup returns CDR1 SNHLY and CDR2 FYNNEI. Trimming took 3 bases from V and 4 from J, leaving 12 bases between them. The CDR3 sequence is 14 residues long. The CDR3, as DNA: TGTGCCAGCAGTGATGGGCCCCCGAGAGAGACCCAGTACTTC. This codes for CASSDGPPRETQYF.

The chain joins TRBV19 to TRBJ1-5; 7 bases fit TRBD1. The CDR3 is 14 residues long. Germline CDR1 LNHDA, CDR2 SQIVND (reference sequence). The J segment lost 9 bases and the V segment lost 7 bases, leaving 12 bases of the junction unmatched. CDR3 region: CASKSGDSFWPQHF. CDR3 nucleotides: TGTGCCAGTAAATCCGGGGACAGTTTCTGGCCCCAGCATTTT.

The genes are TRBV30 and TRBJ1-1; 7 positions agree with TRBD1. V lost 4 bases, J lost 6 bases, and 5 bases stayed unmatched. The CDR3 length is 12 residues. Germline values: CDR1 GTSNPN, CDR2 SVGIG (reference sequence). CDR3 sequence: CAWIPTGPEAFF. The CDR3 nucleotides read TGTGCCTGGATCCCGACAGGGCCTGAAGCTTTCTTT.

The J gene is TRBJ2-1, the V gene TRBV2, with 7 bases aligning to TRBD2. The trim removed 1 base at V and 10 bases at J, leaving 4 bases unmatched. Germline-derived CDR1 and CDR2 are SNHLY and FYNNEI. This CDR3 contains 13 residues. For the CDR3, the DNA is TGTGCCAGCAGTGAAGTCAGACTAGCCGAGCAGTTCTTC. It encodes CASSEVRLAEQFF. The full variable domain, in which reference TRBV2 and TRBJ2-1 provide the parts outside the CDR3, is EPEVTQTPSHQVTQMGQEVILRCVPISNHLYFYWYRQILGQKVEFLVSFYNNEISEKSEIFDDQFSVERPDGSNFTLKIRSTKLEDSAMYFCASSEVRLAEQFFGPGTRLTVL.

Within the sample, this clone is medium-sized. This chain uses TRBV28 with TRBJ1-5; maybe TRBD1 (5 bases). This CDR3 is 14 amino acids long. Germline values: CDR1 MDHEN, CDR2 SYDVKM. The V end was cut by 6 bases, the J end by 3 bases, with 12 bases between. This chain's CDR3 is CASSPGVSNQPQHF. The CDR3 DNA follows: TGTGCCAGCAGCCCGGGGGTCTCCAATCAGCCCCAGCATTTT.

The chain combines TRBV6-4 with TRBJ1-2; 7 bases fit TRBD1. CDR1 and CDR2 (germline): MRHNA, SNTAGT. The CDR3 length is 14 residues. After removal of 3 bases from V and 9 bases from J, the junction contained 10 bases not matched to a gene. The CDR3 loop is CASSESIQGSSYTF. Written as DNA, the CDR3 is TGTGCCAGCAGTGAAAGCATACAGGGGAGCAGCTACACCTTC.

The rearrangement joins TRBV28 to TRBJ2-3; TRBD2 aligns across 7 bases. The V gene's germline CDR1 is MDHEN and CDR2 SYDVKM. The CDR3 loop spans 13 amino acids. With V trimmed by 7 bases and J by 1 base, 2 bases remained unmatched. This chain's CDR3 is CASTAGGTDTQYF. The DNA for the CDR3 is TGTGCCAGCACGGCGGGAGGCACAGATACGCAGTATTTT. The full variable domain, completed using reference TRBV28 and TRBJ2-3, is DVKVTQSSRYLVKRTGEKVFLECVQDMDHENMFWYRQDPGLGLRLIYFSYDVKMKEKGDIPEGYSVSREKKERFSLILESASTNQTSMYLCASTAGGTDTQYFGPGTRLTVL.

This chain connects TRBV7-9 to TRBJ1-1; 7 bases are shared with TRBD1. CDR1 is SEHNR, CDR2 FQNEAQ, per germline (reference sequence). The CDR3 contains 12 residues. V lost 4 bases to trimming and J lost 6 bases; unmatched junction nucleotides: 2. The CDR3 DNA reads TGTGCCAGCAGCTCGACAGGGTCTGAAGCTTTCTTT. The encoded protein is CASSSTGSEAFF.

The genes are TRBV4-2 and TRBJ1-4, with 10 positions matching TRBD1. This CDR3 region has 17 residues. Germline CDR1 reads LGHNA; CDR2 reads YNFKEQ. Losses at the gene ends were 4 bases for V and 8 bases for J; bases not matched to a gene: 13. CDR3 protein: CASSPWAIGTGEEKLFF. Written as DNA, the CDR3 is TGTGCCAGCAGCCCCTGGGCCATCGGGACAGGGGAAGAAAAACTGTTTTTT.

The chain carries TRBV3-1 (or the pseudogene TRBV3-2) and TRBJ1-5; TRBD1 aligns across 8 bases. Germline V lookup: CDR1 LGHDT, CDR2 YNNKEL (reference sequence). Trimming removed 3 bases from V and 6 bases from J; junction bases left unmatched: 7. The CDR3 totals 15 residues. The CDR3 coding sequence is TGTGCCAGCAGCCAGTATACAGGGGGTAGTCAGCCCCAGCATTTT. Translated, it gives CASSQYTGGSQPQHF.

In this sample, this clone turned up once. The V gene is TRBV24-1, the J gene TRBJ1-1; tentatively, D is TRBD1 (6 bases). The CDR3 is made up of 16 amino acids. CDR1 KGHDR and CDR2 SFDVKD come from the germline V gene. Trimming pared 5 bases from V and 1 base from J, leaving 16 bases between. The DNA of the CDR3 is TGTGCCACCAGTGGAAGGGGCGGGGGGGCGAACACTGAAGCTTTCTTT. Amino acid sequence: CATSGRGGGANTEAFF.

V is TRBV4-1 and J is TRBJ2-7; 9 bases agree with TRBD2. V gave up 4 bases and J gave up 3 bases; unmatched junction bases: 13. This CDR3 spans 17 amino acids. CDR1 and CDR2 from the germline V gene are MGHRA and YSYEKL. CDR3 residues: CASSPAKAGLANYEQYF. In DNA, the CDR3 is TGCGCCAGCAGCCCAGCAAAAGCGGGACTAGCAAACTACGAGCAGTACTTC.

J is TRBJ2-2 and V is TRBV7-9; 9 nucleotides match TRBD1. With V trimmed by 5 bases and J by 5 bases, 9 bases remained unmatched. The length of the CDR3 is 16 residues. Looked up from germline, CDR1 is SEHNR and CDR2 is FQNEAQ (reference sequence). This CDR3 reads CASSSLDRGRTGELFF. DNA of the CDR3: TGTGCCAGCAGCAGCCTTGACAGGGGGAGGACCGGGGAGCTGTTTTTT.

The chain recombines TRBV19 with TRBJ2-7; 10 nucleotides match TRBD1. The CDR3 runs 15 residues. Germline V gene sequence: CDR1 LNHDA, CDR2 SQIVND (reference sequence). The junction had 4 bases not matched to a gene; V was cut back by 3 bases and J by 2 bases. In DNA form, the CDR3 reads TGTGCCAGTAGTATGGGACAGGGGAAACCCTACGAGCAGTACTTC. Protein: CASSMGQGKPYEQYF.

CDR3 amino acids: CSQLRTSGRAYEQFF. The CDR3 DNA reads TGCAGCCAACTACGGACTAGCGGGAGGGCCTATGAGCAGTTCTTC. The rearrangement links TRBV29-1 to TRBJ2-1, with TRBD2 matching over 15 bases. CDR1 and CDR2 (germline): SQVTM, ANQGSEA. V shed 8 bases and J 8 bases; nucleotides not matched to a gene: 10. CDR3 size: 15 residues.